What follows is one TCR beta chain and its context. Data came from immunoSEQ multiplex PCR; TCRdb stores just in-frame clones and leaves some out. This table holds approximately 110,000 clones, about nine tenths found once. This sample stems from a study of control samples from healthy donors and cancer patients. The sample was blood. This sequence originates from a human donor in good health. The donor label of this sample is uncertain.

CDR3 region: CAWSVGGGYSNQPQHF. CDR3 nucleotide sequence: TGTGCCTGGAGTGTAGGCGGGGGATATAGCAATCAGCCCCAGCATTTT. This rearrangement joins TRBV30 to TRBJ1-5, with D maybe TRBD1 (5 bases). This CDR3 comprises 16 residues. The germline gives CDR1 GTSNPN, CDR2 SVGIG (reference sequence). With 0 bases removed from V and 0 bases from J, the gap between germline ends came to 12 bases. Full variable domain (outside the CDR3, taken from reference TRBV30 and TRBJ1-5): SQTIHQWPATLVQPVGSPLSLECTVEGTSNPNLYWYRQAAGRGLQLLFYSVGIGQISSEVPQNLSASRPQDRQFILSSKKLLLSDSGFYLCAWSVGGGYSNQPQHFGDGTRLSIL.